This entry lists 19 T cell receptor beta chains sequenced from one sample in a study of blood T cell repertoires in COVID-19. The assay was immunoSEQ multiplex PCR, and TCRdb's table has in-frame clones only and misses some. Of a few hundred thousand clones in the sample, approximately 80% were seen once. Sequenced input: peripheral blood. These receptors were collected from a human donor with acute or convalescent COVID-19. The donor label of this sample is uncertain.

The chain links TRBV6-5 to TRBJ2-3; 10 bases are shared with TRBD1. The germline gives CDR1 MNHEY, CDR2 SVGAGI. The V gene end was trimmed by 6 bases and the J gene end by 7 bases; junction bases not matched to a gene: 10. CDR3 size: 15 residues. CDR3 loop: CASSQTGGLKNTQYF. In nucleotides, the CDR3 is TGTGCCAGCAGCCAGACAGGGGGCTTGAAGAATACGCAGTATTTT.

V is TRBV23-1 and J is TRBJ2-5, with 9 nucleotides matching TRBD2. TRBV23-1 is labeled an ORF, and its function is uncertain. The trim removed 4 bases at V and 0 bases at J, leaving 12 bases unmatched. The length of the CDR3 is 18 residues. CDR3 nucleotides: TGCGCCAGCAGTCTGAAACGAGCGGGGGGACAGTACCAAGAGACCCAGTACTTC. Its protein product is CASSLKRAGGQYQETQYF.

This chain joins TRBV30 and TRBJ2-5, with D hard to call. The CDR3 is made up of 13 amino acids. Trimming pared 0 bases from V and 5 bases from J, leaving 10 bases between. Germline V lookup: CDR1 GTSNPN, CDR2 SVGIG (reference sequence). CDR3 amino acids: CAWSVRIRETQYF. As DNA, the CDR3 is TGTGCCTGGAGTGTACGAATCAGGGAGACCCAGTACTTC.

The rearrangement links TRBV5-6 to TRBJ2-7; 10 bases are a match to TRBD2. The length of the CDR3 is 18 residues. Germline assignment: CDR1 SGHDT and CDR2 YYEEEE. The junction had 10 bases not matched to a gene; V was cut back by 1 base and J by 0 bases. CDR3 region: CASSLFELAGKASYEQYF. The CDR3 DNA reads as TGTGCCAGCAGCTTGTTTGAACTAGCGGGGAAGGCCTCCTACGAGCAGTACTTC.

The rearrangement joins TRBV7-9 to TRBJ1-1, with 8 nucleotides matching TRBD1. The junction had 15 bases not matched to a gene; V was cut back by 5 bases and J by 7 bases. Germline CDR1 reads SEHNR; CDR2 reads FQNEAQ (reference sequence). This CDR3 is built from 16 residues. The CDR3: CASSTRDRRYKSEAFF. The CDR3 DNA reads TGTGCCAGCAGCACAAGGGACAGGCGGTACAAGAGTGAAGCTTTCTTT.

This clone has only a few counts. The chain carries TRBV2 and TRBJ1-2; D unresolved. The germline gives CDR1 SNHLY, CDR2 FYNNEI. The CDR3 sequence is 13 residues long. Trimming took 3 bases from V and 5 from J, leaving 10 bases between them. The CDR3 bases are TGTGCCAGCAGTGATGAGGTACTATATGGCTACACCTTC. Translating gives CASSDEVLYGYTF.

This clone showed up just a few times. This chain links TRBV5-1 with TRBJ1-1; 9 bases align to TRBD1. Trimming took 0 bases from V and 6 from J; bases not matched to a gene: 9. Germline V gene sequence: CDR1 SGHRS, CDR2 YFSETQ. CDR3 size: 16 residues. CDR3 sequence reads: CASSLGTGQGISEAFF. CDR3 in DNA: TGCGCCAGCAGCTTGGGTACGGGACAGGGTATTTCTGAAGCTTTCTTT.

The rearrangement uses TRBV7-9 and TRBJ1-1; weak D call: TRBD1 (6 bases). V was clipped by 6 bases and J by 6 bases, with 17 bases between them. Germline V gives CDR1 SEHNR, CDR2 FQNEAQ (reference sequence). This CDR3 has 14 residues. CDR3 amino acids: CASSQEWDKPEAFF. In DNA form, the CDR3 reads TGTGCCAGCAGTCAAGAGTGGGACAAACCTGAAGCTTTCTTT. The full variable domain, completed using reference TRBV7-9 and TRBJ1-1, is DTGVSQNPRHKITKRGQNVTFRCDPISEHNRLYWYRQTLGQGPEFLTYFQNEAQLEKSRLLSDRFSAERPKGSFSTLEIQRTEQGDSAMYLCASSQEWDKPEAFFGQGTRLTVV.

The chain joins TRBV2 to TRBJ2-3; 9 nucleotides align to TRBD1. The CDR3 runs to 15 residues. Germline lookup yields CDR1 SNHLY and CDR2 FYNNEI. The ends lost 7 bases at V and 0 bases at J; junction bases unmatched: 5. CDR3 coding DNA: TGTGCCAGCATGCGTGGACAGGGGAGCACAGATACGCAGTATTTT. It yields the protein CASMRGQGSTDTQYF. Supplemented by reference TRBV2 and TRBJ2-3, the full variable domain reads EPEVTQTPSHQVTQMGQEVILRCVPISNHLYFYWYRQILGQKVEFLVSFYNNEISEKSEIFDDQFSVERPDGSNFTLKIRSTKLEDSAMYFCASMRGQGSTDTQYFGPGTRLTVL.

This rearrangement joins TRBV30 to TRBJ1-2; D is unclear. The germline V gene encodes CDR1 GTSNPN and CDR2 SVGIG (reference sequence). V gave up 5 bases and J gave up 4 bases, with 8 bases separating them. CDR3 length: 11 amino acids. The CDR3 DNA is TGTGCCTGGGAAACACCCTATGGCTACACCTTC. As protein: CAWETPYGYTF.

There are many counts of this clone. CDR3 sequence (DNA): TGTGCCAGCTCGTGGGGGGGCACAGATACGCAGTATTTT. This sequence encodes CASSWGGTDTQYF. The chain joins TRBV3-1 (or the pseudogene TRBV3-2) to TRBJ2-3; D might be TRBD2 (6 bases). The CDR3 is made up of 13 amino acids. Germline CDR1 LGHDT, CDR2 YNNKEL (reference sequence). Trimming cost V 8 bases and J 1 base, with 10 bases left between them.

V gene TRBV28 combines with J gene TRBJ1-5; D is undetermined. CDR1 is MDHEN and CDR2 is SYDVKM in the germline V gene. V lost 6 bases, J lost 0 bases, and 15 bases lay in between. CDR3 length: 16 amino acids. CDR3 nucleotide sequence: TGTGCCAGCAGCCTCGTCGGAGGTTATAGCAATCAGCCCCAGCATTTT. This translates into CASSLVGGYSNQPQHF.

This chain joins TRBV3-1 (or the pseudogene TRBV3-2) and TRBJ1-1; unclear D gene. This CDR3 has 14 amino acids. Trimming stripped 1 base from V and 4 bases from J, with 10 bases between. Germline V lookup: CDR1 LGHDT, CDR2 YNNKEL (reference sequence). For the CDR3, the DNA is TGTGCCAGCAGCCAAGGATGGGGAGGCACTGAAGCTTTCTTT. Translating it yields CASSQGWGGTEAFF.

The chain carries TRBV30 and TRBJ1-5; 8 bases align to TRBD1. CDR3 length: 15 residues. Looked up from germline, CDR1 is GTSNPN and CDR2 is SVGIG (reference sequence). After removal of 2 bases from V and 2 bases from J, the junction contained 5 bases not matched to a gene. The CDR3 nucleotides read TGTGCCTGGAGTCATGGGACAGGCGGCAATCAGCCCCAGCATTTT. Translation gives CAWSHGTGGNQPQHF.

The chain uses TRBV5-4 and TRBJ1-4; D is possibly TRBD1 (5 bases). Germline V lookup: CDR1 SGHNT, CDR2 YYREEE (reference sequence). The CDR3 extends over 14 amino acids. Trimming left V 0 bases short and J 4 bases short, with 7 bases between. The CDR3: CASSLGQRNEKLFF. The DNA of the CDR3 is TGTGCCAGCAGCTTGGGACAGCGTAATGAAAAACTGTTTTTT.

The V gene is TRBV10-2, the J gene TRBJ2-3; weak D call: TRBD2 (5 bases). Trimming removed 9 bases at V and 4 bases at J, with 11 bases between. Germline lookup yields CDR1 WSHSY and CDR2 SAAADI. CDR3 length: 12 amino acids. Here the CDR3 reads CASTGFSDTQYF. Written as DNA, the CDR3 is TGCGCCAGTACGGGGTTCTCAGATACGCAGTATTTT.

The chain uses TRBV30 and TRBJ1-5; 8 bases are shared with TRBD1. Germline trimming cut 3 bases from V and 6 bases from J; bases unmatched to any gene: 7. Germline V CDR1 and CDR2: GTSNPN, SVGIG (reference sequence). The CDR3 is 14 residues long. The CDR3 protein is CAWSERQGAQPQHF. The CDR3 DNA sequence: TGTGCCTGGAGCGAAAGGCAGGGGGCTCAGCCCCAGCATTTT. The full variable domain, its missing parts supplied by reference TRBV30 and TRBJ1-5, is SQTIHQWPATLVQPVGSPLSLECTVEGTSNPNLYWYRQAAGRGLQLLFYSVGIGQISSEVPQNLSASRPQDRQFILSSKKLLLSDSGFYLCAWSERQGAQPQHFGDGTRLSIL.

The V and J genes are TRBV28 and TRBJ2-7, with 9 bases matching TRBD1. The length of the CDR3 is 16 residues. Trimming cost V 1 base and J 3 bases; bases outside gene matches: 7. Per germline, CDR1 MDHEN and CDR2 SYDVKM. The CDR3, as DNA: TGTGCCAGCAGTTTATTGGGGACAGGGTCTCACTACGAGCAGTACTTC. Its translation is CASSLLGTGSHYEQYF.

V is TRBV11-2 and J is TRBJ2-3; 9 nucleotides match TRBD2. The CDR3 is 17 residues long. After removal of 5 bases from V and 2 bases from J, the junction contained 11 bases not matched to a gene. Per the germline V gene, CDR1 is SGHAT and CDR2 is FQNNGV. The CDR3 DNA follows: TGTGCCAGCAGCCCGCCCGAACCTAGCGGGACCACAGATACGCAGTATTTT. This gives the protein CASSPPEPSGTTDTQYF.